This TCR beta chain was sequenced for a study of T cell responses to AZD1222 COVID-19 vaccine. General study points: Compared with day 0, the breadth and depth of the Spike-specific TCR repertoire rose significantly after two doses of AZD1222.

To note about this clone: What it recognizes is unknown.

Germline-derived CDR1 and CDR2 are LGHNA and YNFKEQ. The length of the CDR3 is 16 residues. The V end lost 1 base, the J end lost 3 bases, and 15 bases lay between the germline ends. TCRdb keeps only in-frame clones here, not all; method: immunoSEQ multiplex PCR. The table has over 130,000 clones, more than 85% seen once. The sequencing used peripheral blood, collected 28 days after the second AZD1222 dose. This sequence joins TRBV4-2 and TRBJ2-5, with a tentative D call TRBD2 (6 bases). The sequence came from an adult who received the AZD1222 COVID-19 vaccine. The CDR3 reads CASSQGVGTGEETQYF. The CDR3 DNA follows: TGTGCCAGCAGCCAAGGGGTCGGGACGGGGGAAGAGACCCAGTACTTC.